This paragraph reports one TCR beta chain. Its cognate antigen is unknown. Healthy people donating bone marrow made up the donors. The V gene end was trimmed by 0 bases and the J gene end by 7 bases; junction bases not matched to a gene: 7. CDR1 and CDR2 from the germline V gene are SEHNR and FQNEAQ (reference sequence). CDR3 length equals 16 residues. It was with 60 Vbeta and 13 Jbeta primers that the PCR ran. Assay used: immunoSEQ multiplex PCR; TCRdb lists only in-frame clones, some missing. The table lists tens of thousands of clones, just under 70% of them singletons. This record comes from a study of cytomegalovirus exposure and HLA in healthy donors. Overall study results and limits: An assumption of roughly uniform sequencing depth across donors underlay the presence/absence analyses. In a later analysis, TCR beta V- and J-gene trimming was associated with a missense DCLRE1C variant.

The sample taken for sequencing was PBMCs. The chain combines TRBV7-9 with TRBJ2-5, with TRBD1 matching over 11 bases. The sequence was obtained from a man in his forties or fifties in good health and CMV-seronegative. The CDR3 loop reads CASSLARTGGSGTQYF. In DNA form, the CDR3 reads TGTGCCAGCAGCTTAGCCCGGACAGGGGGCTCGGGGACCCAGTACTTC.